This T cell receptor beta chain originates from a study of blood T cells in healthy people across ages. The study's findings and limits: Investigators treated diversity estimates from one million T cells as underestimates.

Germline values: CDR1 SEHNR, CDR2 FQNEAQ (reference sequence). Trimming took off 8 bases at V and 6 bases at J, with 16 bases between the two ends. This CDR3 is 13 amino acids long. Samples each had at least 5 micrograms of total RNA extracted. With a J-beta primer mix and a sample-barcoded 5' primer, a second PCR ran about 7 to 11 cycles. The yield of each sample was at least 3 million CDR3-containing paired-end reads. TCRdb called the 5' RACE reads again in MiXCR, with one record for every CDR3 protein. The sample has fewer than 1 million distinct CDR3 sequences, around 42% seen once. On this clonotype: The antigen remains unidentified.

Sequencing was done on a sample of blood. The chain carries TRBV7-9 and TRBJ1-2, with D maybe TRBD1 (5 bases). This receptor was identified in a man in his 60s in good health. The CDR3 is CASDRRARDGYTF. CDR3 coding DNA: TGTGCCAGCGACCGGAGGGCCAGGGATGGCTACACCTTC.